The present T cell receptor beta chain was sequenced within a study of regulatory T cells in long-lasting Graves disease listed by TCRdb under 2021. A note on the overall study: In the newly diagnosed Graves' disease group, patients had been taking antithyroid drugs for less than 3 months. A total of around 35 samples underwent TCR sequencing, from about 13 patients with persistent Graves' disease and 20 patients with newly diagnosed Graves' disease. The study was registered as a clinical trial and conducted in China. Peripheral blood TCR sequencing and RNA sequencing compared persistent Graves' disease patients with newly diagnosed Graves' disease patients.

CDR1 and CDR2, looked up from the germline V gene (reference sequence), are SEHNR and FQNEAQ. The junction carries 19 bases between V and J, which are trimmed by 5 bases and 5 bases respectively. The CDR3 spans 16 residues, from the cysteine through the phenylalanine. Of the read, only the CDR3 DNA is kept; its 48 bases are in frame from base 1. The library relied on multiplex PCR. This sample was sequenced with an Illumina HiSeq 4000. CDR3 regions were amplified by Arm-PCR with iRepertoire HTBI primers to construct TCR beta libraries. Before sequencing, the PCR products went through gel purification. Per the source publication's procedure: Gene usage analysis of CDR3 amino acid clonotypes relied on the roughly 60 TRBV and about 15 TRBJ segments identified across samples. Filtered high-quality paired reads were merged into contigs using COPE and FqMerger. BLAST was used to align contigs to IMGT TRBV, TRBD and TRBJ reference genes, and CDR3 was defined according to IMGT. Clonotypes above 0.1% frequency were classified as highly expanded clones. Repertoire diversity was measured by Shannon entropy, and V-J evenness by the Gini coefficient. Public clonotypes were defined as clonotypes shared by more than one individual. TCRdb trimmed the raw reads at Q25, called clones with MiXCR and kept productive beta chains. Merged by CDR3 protein, the rows form single entries marked with the most common genes and DNA. These V and J calls originate from TCRdb's pipeline instead of the authors' own analysis. Within this sample are 350,000 to 550,000 distinct CDR3 sequences, with 14% to 15% of them counted one time only. 16% of the sample is in the top ten clones.

General study outcomes and caveats: Only peripheral blood was studied, because thyroid tissue, the primary lesion, was inaccessible. Persistent disease showed preferential use of TRBV28, TRBJ1-2 and TRBJ2-5, whereas newly diagnosed disease favored TRBV20-1 and TRBJ2-1. Patients with persistent disease shared more public clonotypes (about 2,500) than newly diagnosed patients did (966). Sequencing and analysis were restricted to the TCR beta chain. Persistent Graves' disease patients showed lower TCR Shannon entropy and fewer highly expanded clones than newly diagnosed patients, suggesting clonal expansion. As a limitation, the authors acknowledged that the small sample size may reduce accuracy.

The intended sense of this specimen's time point label: newly diagnosed GD, antithyroid drugs for less than 3 months. For both TCR sequencing and RNA sequencing, RNA was extracted from PBMCs using TRIzol. Graves' disease was diagnosed according to American Thyroid Association guidelines. Recruitment of patients was carried out at an endocrinology department in Xi'an, China. Each patient gave 7.5 to 10 milliliters of peripheral blood, collected in an EDTA anticoagulant tube. Ficoll Paque Plus density gradient separation was used to isolate PBMCs, and no further T cell sorting was done. An Agilent 2100 Bioanalyzer and agarose gel were used to assess RNA quality, and a NanoDrop 2000 was used to measure RNA concentration. A word on this clonotype: Its antigen remains undetermined. Per-base quality was not reported, and no clone a single base away is much larger than it.

This sample also belongs to another study, concerning T cells in Graves' hyperthyroidism and ophthalmopathy. The second paper further reports: Stable Graves' hyperthyroidism was defined as the absence of progression to ophthalmopathy over 18 months of follow-up. Hyperthyroidism patients were aged 18 to 65 years and newly diagnosed, with disease duration of less than 2 months. The study excluded patients with uncontrolled infections, other autoimmune diseases, pregnancy or lactation. Diagnoses relied on clinical symptoms, serum thyroxine and TRAb, thyroid ultrasound and orbital computed tomography. For the first round of RT-PCR on the TCR CDR3, the HTBI primer set was used together with the Qiagen OneStep RT-PCR kit. Most expanded thyroid clonotypes (frequency above 0.001) were also found in blood, which suggests that blood repertoires may mirror thyroid immune responses. A model built on a 13 V-J signature distinguished ophthalmopathy from stable hyperthyroidism, reaching roughly 88% sensitivity and around 81% specificity in cross-validation and 80%/75% in testing. In validation, the model predicted progression to ophthalmopathy with over 65% sensitivity and over 72% specificity, a median of about 6.7 months before onset. To identify TCR V-J signatures that set the groups apart, the researchers used a discovery cohort of more than 95 patients, made up of 40 to 45 with Graves' ophthalmopathy and 57 with stable Graves' hyperthyroidism. Prospective prediction of ophthalmopathy was tested in an independent validation cohort consisting of 18 hyperthyroidism patients and approximately 16 patients who later progressed to ophthalmopathy. The 75 to 100 discovery patients were divided at random into training and test sets in a 7:3 ratio. In roughly six Graves' hyperthyroidism patients, the study also compared T-cell repertoires from thyroid tissue with T-cell repertoires from blood. After blood sampling, hyperthyroidism patients were treated with methimazole at a starting dose of 30 mg daily, and ophthalmopathy patients were treated with high-dose intravenous methylprednisolone. Libraries were constructed in a second round of multiplex PCR, after which size selection and purification were carried out. The libraries were sequenced on an Illumina HiSeq2000 using paired-end 100 bp reads. SOAPnuke was used to process the raw data, removing reads that contained adapters or uncalled bases, had a mean Phred below 15, or lacked an exact match to the constant primer or identifier. COPE v1.2.5 was used to merge the high-quality paired reads, and each unique nucleotide sequence was defined as a clonotype. Clonotypes were aligned to IMGT TRBV, TRBD and TRBJ reference segments using MiTCR v1.1. The analysis was restricted to V-J combinations with a frequency above 0.0001, which together covered approximately 99% of the repertoires. The TCS score was defined as the ratio of F50 (clonal expansion) to E x V (chaos), calculated using BLOSUM62-based TCRdist between CDR3 peptides within each V-J. Welch's t-statistics and random forest reduced roughly 530 V-J features to 13, which were used in a naive Bayes classifier (R e1071). No statistical method was used to set the sample size in advance, and investigators knew the group allocation. The paper reports TCR Vbeta CDR3 sequencing of over 120 peripheral blood samples: 40 to 45 ophthalmopathy, roughly 74 hyperthyroidism and around 17 progressor patients.

The clonotype comes from a woman aged 25 to 39 with Graves disease. Donor details come from another sample of the same person, matched by shared clones. The sequence links TRBV7-9 to TRBJ1-5; the D gene is perhaps TRBD1, on 5 matching bases. The specimen was peripheral blood mononuclear cells (PBMCs), collected at new diagnosis, from a patient treated with antithyroid drugs. CDR3 sequence: CASSARDPGLDQPQHF. The nucleotides read TGTGCCAGCAGCGCACGGGACCCAGGGTTGGATCAGCCCCAGCATTTT.